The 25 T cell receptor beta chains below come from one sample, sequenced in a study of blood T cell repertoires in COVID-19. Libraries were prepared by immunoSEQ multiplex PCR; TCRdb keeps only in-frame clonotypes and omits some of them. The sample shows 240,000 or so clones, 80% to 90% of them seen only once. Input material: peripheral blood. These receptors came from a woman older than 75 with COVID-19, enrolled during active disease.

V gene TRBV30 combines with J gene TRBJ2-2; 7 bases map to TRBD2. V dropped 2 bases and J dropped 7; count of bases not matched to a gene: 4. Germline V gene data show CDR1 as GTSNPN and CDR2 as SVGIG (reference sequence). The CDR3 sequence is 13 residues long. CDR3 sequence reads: CAWSPSGDGELFF. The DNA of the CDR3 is TGTGCCTGGAGTCCAAGCGGGGACGGGGAGCTGTTTTTT.

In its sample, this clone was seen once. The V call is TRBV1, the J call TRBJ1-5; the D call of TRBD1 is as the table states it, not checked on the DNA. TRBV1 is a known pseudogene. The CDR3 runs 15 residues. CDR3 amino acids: CTSSQVRDTYQPQHF. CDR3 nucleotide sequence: TGCACCAGCAGCCAAGTCCGGGACACCTATCAGCCCCAGCATTTT.

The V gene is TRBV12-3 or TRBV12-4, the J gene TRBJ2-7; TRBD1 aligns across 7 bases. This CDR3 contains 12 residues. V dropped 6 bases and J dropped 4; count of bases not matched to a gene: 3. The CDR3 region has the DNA TGTGCCAGCAGCCTGACAGGGTACGAGCAGTACTTC. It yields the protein CASSLTGYEQYF.

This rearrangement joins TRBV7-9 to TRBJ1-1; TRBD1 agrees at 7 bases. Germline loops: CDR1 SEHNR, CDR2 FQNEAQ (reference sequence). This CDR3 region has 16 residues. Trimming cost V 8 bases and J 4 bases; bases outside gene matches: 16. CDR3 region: CASRPNTPRQGTEAFF. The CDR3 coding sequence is TGTGCCAGCCGACCAAATACCCCTCGACAGGGCACTGAAGCTTTCTTT.

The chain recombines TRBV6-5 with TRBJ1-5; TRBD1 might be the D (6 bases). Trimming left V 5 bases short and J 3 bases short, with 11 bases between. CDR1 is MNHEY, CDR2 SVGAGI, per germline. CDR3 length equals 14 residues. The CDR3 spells CASSPDSFNQPQHF. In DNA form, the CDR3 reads TGTGCCAGCAGTCCGGACAGTTTCAATCAGCCCCAGCATTTT.

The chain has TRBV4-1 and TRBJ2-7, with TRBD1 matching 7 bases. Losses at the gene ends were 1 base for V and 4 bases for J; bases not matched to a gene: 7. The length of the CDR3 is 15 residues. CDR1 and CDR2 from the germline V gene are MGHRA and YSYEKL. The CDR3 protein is CASSQVRDSKYEQYF. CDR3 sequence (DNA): TGCGCCAGCAGCCAAGTAAGGGACAGCAAATACGAGCAGTACTTC.

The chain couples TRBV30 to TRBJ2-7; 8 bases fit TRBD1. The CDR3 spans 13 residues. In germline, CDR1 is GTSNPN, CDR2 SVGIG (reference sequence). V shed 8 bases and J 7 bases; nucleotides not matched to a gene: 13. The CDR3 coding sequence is TGTGCCGCATCCCGGGACAGGAGTAGAGAGCAGTACTTC. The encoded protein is CAASRDRSREQYF.

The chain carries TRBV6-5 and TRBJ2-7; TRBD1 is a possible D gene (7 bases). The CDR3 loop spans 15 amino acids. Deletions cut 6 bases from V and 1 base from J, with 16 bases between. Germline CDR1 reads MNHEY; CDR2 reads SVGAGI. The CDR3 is CASRRGTAHSYEQYF. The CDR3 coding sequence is TGTGCCAGCAGGCGCGGGACAGCCCATTCCTACGAGCAGTACTTC.

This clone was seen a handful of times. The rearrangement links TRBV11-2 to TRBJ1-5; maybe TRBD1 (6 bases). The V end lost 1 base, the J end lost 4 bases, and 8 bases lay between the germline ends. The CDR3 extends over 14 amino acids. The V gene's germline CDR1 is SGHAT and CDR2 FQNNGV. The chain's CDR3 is CASSLVGGNQPQHF. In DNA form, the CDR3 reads TGTGCCAGCAGCTTAGTAGGGGGAAATCAGCCCCAGCATTTT.

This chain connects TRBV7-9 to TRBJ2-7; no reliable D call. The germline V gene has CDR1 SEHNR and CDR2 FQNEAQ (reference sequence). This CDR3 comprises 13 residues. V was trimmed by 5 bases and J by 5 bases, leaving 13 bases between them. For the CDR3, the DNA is TGTGCCAGCAGCCTTCTTAGTCTGGACGAGCAGTACTTC. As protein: CASSLLSLDEQYF.

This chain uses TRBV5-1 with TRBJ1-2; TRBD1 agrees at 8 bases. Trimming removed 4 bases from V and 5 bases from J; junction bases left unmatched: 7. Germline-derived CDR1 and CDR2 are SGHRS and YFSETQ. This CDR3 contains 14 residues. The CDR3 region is CASSLGQGVYGYTF. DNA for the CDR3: TGCGCCAGCAGCCTAGGACAGGGCGTGTATGGCTACACCTTC. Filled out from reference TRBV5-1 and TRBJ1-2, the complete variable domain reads KAGVTQTPRYLIKTRGQQVTLSCSPISGHRSVSWYQQTPGQGLQFLFEYFSETQRNKGNFPGRFSGRQFSNSRSEMNVSTLELGDSALYLCASSLGQGVYGYTFGSGTRLTVV.

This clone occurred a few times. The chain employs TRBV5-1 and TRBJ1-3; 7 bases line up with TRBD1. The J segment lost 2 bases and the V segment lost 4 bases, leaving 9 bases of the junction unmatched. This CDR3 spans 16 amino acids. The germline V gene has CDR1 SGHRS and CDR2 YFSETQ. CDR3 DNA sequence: TGCGCCAGCAGCCCAGAACTGACAGGGACTGGAAACACCATATATTTT. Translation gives CASSPELTGTGNTIYF.

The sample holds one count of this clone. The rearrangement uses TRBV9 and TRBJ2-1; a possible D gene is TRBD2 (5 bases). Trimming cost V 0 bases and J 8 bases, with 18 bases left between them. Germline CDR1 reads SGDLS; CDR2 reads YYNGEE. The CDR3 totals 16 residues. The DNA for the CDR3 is TGTGCCAGCAGCGTAGCCTTAAGCGGCCTGGGCCATGAGCAGTTCTTC. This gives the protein CASSVALSGLGHEQFF. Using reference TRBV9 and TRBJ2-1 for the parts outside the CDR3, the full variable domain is DSGVTQTPKHLITATGQRVTLRCSPRSGDLSVYWYQQSLDQGLQFLIQYYNGEERAKGNILERFSAQQFPDLHSELNLSSLELGDSALYFCASSVALSGLGHEQFFGPGTRLTVL.

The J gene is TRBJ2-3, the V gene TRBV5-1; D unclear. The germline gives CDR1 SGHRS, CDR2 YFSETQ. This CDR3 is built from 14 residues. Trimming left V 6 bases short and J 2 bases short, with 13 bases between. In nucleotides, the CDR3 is TGCGCCAGCACCCCCTCGTCGGTCACAGATACGCAGTATTTT. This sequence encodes CASTPSSVTDTQYF.

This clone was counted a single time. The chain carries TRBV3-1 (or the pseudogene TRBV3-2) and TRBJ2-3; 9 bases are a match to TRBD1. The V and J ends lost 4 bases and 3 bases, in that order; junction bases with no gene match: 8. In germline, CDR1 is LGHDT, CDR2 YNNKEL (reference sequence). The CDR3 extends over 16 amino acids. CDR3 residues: CASSPRGGQGTDTQYF. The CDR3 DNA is TGTGCCAGCAGCCCCCGCGGGGGACAGGGTACAGATACGCAGTATTTT.

The CDR3 is CASSPTTGANSPLHF. CDR3 sequence (DNA): TGCGCCAGCAGCCCCACAACAGGGGCTAATTCACCCCTCCACTTT. This sequence joins TRBV4-3 and TRBJ1-6; 7 bases align to TRBD1. The V gene end was trimmed by 4 bases and the J gene end by 6 bases; junction bases not matched to a gene: 6. Germline CDR1 LGHNA, CDR2 YSLEER. The CDR3 sequence is 15 residues long.

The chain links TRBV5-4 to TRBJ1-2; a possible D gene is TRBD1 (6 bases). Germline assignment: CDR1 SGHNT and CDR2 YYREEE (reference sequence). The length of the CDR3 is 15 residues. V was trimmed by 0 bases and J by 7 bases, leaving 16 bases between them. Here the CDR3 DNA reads TGTGCCAGCAGCTTGGCGGACAGATCTTTAGGTGGCTACACCTTC. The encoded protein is CASSLADRSLGGYTF.

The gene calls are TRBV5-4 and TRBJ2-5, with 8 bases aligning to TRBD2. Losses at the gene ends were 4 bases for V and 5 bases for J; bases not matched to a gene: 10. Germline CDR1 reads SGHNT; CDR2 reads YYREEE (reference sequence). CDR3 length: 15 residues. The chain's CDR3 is CASSTGTRYLETQYF. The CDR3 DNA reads TGTGCCAGCAGCACCGGGACTAGATATCTGGAGACCCAGTACTTC.

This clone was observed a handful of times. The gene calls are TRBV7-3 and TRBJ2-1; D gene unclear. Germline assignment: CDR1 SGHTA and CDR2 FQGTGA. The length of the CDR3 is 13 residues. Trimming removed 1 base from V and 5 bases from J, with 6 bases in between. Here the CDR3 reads CASSLNYDNEQFF. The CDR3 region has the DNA TGTGCCAGCAGCTTAAACTACGACAATGAGCAGTTCTTC. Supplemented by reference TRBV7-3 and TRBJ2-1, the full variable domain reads GAGVSQTPSNKVTEKGKYVELRCDPISGHTALYWYRQSLGQGPEFLIYFQGTGAADDSGLPNDRFFAVRPEGSVSTLKIQRTERGDSAVYLCASSLNYDNEQFFGPGTRLTVL.

CDR3 loop: CASSLVQASTGELFF. DNA of the CDR3: TGTGCCAGCAGCTTAGTACAGGCGAGCACCGGGGAGCTGTTTTTT. The chain joins TRBV7-9 to TRBJ2-2, with D possibly TRBD1 on 5 matching bases. The germline CDR1 and CDR2 sequences are SEHNR and FQNEAQ (reference sequence). The CDR3 is made up of 15 amino acids. Trimming stripped 1 base from V and 4 bases from J, with 10 bases between. The whole variable domain, filled in from reference TRBV7-9 and TRBJ2-2, reads DTGVSQNPRHKITKRGQNVTFRCDPISEHNRLYWYRQTLGQGPEFLTYFQNEAQLEKSRLLSDRFSAERPKGSFSTLEIQRTEQGDSAMYLCASSLVQASTGELFFGEGSRLTVL.

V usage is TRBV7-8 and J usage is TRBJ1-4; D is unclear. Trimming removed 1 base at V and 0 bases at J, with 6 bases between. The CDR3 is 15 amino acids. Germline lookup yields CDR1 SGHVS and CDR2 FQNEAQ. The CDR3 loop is CASSLERATNEKLFF. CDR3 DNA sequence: TGTGCCAGCAGCTTAGAACGAGCAACTAATGAAAAACTGTTTTTT.

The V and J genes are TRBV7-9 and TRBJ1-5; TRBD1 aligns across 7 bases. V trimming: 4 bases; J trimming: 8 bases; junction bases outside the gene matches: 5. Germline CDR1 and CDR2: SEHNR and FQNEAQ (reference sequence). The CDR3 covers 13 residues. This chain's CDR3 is CASSSTGDEPQHF. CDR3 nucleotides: TGTGCCAGCAGCTCCACAGGGGACGAGCCCCAGCATTTT.

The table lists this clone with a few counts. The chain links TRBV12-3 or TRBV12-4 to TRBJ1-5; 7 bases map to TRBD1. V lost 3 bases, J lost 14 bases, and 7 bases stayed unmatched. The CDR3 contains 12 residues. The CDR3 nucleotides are TGTGCCAGCAGTTTGGCGACAGGGCGAAAGCATTTT. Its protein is CASSLATGRKHF.

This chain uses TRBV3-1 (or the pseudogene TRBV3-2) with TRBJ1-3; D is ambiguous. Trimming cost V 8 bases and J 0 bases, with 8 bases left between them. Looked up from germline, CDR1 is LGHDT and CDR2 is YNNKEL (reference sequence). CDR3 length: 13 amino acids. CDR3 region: CASGQYSGNTIYF. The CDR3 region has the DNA TGTGCCAGCGGGCAGTACTCTGGAAACACCATATATTTT.

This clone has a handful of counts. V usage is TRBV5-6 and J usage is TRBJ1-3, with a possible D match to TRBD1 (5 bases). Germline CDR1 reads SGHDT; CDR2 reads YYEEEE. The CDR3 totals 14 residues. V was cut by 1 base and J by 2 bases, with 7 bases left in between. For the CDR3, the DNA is TGTGCCAGCAGCTTGCTAGGGGCTGGAAACACCATATATTTT. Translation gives CASSLLGAGNTIYF.